This T cell receptor beta chain originates from a study of OX40 agonist ivuxolimab in advanced cancers. In the study overall: Ivuxolimab was administered intravenously to patients at 0.01 to 10 mg/kg every 2 weeks. Three patients got partial responses; one had hepatocellular carcinoma and two had cutaneous melanoma. Patients assigned to dose escalation were diagnosed with hepatocellular carcinoma, melanoma, renal cell or head and neck cancer.

Study-wide results and limits: Averaging showed that CD8+ T cells had more expanded clones than CD4+ did.

With V trimmed by 5 bases and J by 4 bases, 6 bases remained unmatched. The V gene's germline CDR1 is SEHNR and CDR2 FQNEAQ (reference sequence). There are 15 residues in the CDR3. Remarks on this clone: The antigen remains unidentified.

The method was immunoSEQ multiplex PCR; TCRdb's version includes in-frame clones alone and lacks a portion of them. The data hold about 80,000 clones, with roughly 81% observed a single time. This chain links TRBV7-9 with TRBJ1-5, with 9 bases that match TRBD1. This TCR was sampled from an adult with an advanced solid tumor such as melanoma, head and neck, liver or kidney cancer. The input for sequencing was CD4+ or CD8+ T cells sorted from blood, taken in a trial of the OX40 agonist ivuxolimab. In DNA form, the CDR3 reads TGTGCCAGCAGCCTGACAGACAGGGGGAATCAGCCCCAGCATTTT. Translating it yields CASSLTDRGNQPQHF.